This T cell receptor (beta chain) was sequenced in a study of T cell changes during pregnancy in multiple sclerosis. The CDR3 covers 16 residues. The germline CDR1 and CDR2 sequences are LNHDA and SQIVND (reference sequence). Trimming stripped 1 base from V and 3 bases from J, with 15 bases between. Profiling relied on immunoSEQ multiplex PCR, and the TCRdb table lists in-frame clones only, not all of them. The top ten clones hold 3.5% of a sample with approximately 100,000 clones, approximately 89% of them seen once. V and J are TRBV19 and TRBJ1-1; no clear D gene. The sequence came from a female donor with multiple sclerosis, enrolled in a pregnancy study. The specimen was peripheral blood, collected after pregnancy. This CDR3 reads CASSIGSSTRDTEAFF. The CDR3 nucleotides are TGTGCCAGTAGTATAGGTTCCTCCACTCGGGACACTGAAGCTTTCTTT.